Listed below are T cell receptor beta chains from one sample, sequenced in a study of CD8+ T cells in alopecia areata. Sequenced by immunoSEQ multiplex PCR; TCRdb stores in-frame clones only, minus some. The sample records roughly 250,000 clones, under 80% being singletons. This specimen consisted of CD4+ T cells sorted from blood, obtained at week 0. These receptors were taken from a human donor with alopecia areata. Each CDR3 is given with its conserved first and last residue. A D gene is named only where the DNA matches it firmly. For some rows the clone size is stated as once, few or many, or as a class when expanded; others skip it.

len | j_gene | v_gene | d_gene | abundance | CDR3nt | CDR3aa
10 | TRBJ1-2 | TRBV20-1 | NA | NA | TGCAGTGCTAGGCGGGGGAACGAGACCTTC | CSARRGNETF
14 | TRBJ1-4 | TRBV29-1 | NA | NA | TGCAGCGTGGGAACAGGTTCAGCTAATGAAAAACTGTTTTTT | CSVGTGSANEKLFF
14 | TRBJ2-7 | TRBV29-1 | NA | NA | TGCAGCGTTGTTGGACCCAGAAGCTCCTACGAGCAGTACTTC | CSVVGPRSSYEQYF
16 | TRBJ1-1 | TRBV29-1 | TRBD1 | once | TGCAGCGTGTTTGGAAAGGGACAGGGGGCGAACACTGAAGCTTTCTTT | CSVFGKGQGANTEAFF
13 | TRBJ2-1 | TRBV4-2 | NA | few | TGTGCCAGCAGCCAAGGACTAGTCAATGAGCAGTTCTTC | CASSQGLVNEQFF
13 | TRBJ2-5 | TRBV30 | NA | few | TGTGCCTGGAGTGTGAGGGGTCCCGAGACCCAGTACTTC | CAWSVRGPETQYF
11 | TRBJ1-1 | TRBV5-1 | NA | NA | TGCGCCAGCAGCGATGGAGGGGAAGCTTTCTTT | CASSDGGEAFF
12 | TRBJ2-7 | TRBV29-1 | NA | once | TGCAGCGTTGAGGCAGGAGCCTACGAGCAGTACTTC | CSVEAGAYEQYF
16 | TRBJ2-7 | TRBV5-1 | TRBD1 | NA | TGCGCCAGCAGCTTGGGGGACAGGGGGTCGCCCTACGAGCAGTACTTC | CASSLGDRGSPYEQYF
13 | TRBJ1-1 | TRBV6-6 | NA | few | TGTGCCAGCAGTTACTCACTAAACACTGAAGCTTTCTTT | CASSYSLNTEAFF
13 | TRBJ1-2 | TRBV5-1 | NA | NA | TGCGCCAGCACCGGTGACCGGGTCGCTGGCTACACCTTC | CASTGDRVAGYTF
15 | TRBJ1-1 | TRBV7-2 | NA | NA | TGTGCCAGCAGCTTAATTACAGGGATGAACACTGAAGCTTTCTTT | CASSLITGMNTEAFF
13 | TRBJ2-5 | TRBV5-6 | NA | NA | TGTGCCAGCAGCTTGGATGTACGTGCCACCCAGTACTTC | CASSLDVRATQYF
12 | TRBJ1-2 | TRBV29-1 | NA | NA | TGCAGCGTTGTCCAGGAAAACTATGGCTACACCTTC | CSVVQENYGYTF
14 | TRBJ1-2 | TRBV29-1 | NA | NA | TGCAGCGTGCTGGGGGGCGCGGATAACTATGGCTACACCTTC | CSVLGGADNYGYTF
12 | TRBJ2-5 | TRBV29-1 | NA | NA | TGCAGCGTTGTGCTAGCGAGGGAGACCCAGTACTTC | CSVVLARETQYF
14 | TRBJ1-1 | TRBV27 | NA | few | TGTGCCAGCAGTTTACTACAGGGAACGGAGGAAGCTTTCTTT | CASSLLQGTEEAFF
14 | TRBJ1-6 | TRBV6-5 | NA | once | TGTGCCAGCAGTTACTCAGAGACAGTATCACCCCTCCACTTT | CASSYSETVSPLHF
16 | TRBJ2-5 | TRBV4-1 | TRBD2 | NA | TGCGCCAGCAGCCAAGTGAGCGGGGGGCTACAAGAGACCCAGTACTTC | CASSQVSGGLQETQYF
12 | TRBJ1-1 | TRBV29-1 | NA | NA | TGCAGCGGGGGACTGGGGAACACTGAAGCTTTCTTT | CSGGLGNTEAFF
13 | TRBJ1-5 | TRBV2 | NA | NA | TGTGCCAGCAGTGTGGAGGGCAATCAGCCCCAGCATTTT | CASSVEGNQPQHF
12 | TRBJ2-7 | TRBV10-3 | NA | NA | TGTGCCATCAGTGAGACAGGCTACGAGCAGTACTTC | CAISETGYEQYF
14 | TRBJ1-4 | TRBV5-1 | NA | NA | TGCGCCAGCAGCCTCTCAGGGTCCGGTGAAAAACTGTTTTTT | CASSLSGSGEKLFF
14 | TRBJ2-1 | TRBV29-1 | TRBD2 | NA | TGCAGCGTTGGCTACCGGGGGGGCAACAATGAGCAGTTCTTC | CSVGYRGGNNEQFF
13 | TRBJ2-5 | TRBV29-1 | NA | few | TGCAGCGCAGGGACCTCTTGGGGAGAGACCCAGTACTTC | CSAGTSWGETQYF
12 | TRBJ2-1 | TRBV5-6 | NA | NA | TGTGCCAGCAGCTTGTCCTCCAGGGAGGAGTTCTTC | CASSLSSREEFF
10 | TRBJ1-2 | TRBV9 | NA | NA | TGTGCCAGCAGCGGGAATGGCTACACCTTC | CASSGNGYTF
15 | TRBJ1-6 | TRBV5-1 | NA | few | TGCGCCAGCAGCTTGGATGGCAGCCACCAATTCACCCTCCACTTT | CASSLDGSHQFTLHF
15 | TRBJ1-6 | TRBV7-9 | NA | few | TGTGCCAGCAGCTTAGCACAGGGACAAAATTCACCCCTCCACTTT | CASSLAQGQNSPLHF
14 | TRBJ1-2 | TRBV2 | TRBD1 | NA | TGTGCCAGCAGTGAGGGGACAGGGCTTGCTGGCTACACCTTC | CASSEGTGLAGYTF
14 | TRBJ2-7 | TRBV19 | NA | NA | TGTGCCAGTAGTCCGTCGACAGTAAACTACGAGCAGTACTTC | CASSPSTVNYEQYF
13 | TRBJ2-3 | TRBV19 | TRBD1 | NA | TGTGCCACCTGGGACAGGGGCACAGATACGCAGTATTTT | CATWDRGTDTQYF
13 | TRBJ1-4 | TRBV30 | NA | NA | TGTGCCTGGGCCCAGGGTCAAAATGAAAAACTGTTTTTT | CAWAQGQNEKLFF
13 | TRBJ2-7 | TRBV6-6 | TRBD1 | NA | TGTGCCAGCAGCCGGGACAGGGCCTACGAGCAGTACTTC | CASSRDRAYEQYF
17 | TRBJ1-4 | TRBV15 | NA | few | TGTGCCACCAGCAGAGATATTCTTGGGGGCGCAGAGGAAAAACTGTTTTTT | CATSRDILGGAEEKLFF
14 | TRBJ2-1 | TRBV29-1 | TRBD1 | NA | TGCAGCGAGGGAATTCCGGGACAGGGCAATGAGCAGTTCTTC | CSEGIPGQGNEQFF
15 | TRBJ2-2 | TRBV7-9 | TRBD1 | NA | TGTGCCAGCGGAAGGACAGGGGTTAACACCGGGGAGCTGTTTTTT | CASGRTGVNTGELFF
12 | TRBJ1-2 | TRBV2 | TRBD1 | once | TGTGCCAGCAGTCCGACAGGGGTTGGCTACACCTTC | CASSPTGVGYTF
16 | TRBJ2-2 | TRBV6-6 | NA | NA | TGTGCCAGCAGTATCTCCGGGACACTAAACACCGGGGAGCTGTTTTTT | CASSISGTLNTGELFF
15 | TRBJ2-1 | TRBV23-1 | NA | once | TGCGCCAGCAGTCACCCCCAGTCCTCCGTCAATGAGCAGTTCTTC | CASSHPQSSVNEQFF
13 | TRBJ1-2 | TRBV5-1 | TRBD1 | NA | TGCGCCAGCAGCAGACAGGGGTGGGATGGCTACACCTTC | CASSRQGWDGYTF
12 | TRBJ2-1 | TRBV29-1 | NA | NA | TGCAGCGCTGGAGAGGGAGAGAATGAGCAGTTCTTC | CSAGEGENEQFF
14 | TRBJ2-1 | TRBV25-1 | NA | NA | TGTGCCAGCAGTTACCAGCCCCCTTACAATGAGCAGTTCTTC | CASSYQPPYNEQFF
18 | TRBJ1-5 | TRBV4-1 | NA | NA | TGCGCCAGCAGCCAAGGAACCCAGGGGTGGGTTGGGGGGCAGCCCCAGCATTTT | CASSQGTQGWVGGQPQHF
13 | TRBJ1-2 | TRBV7-4 | NA | once | TGTGCCAGCAACCTACAGGGATCCTATGGCTACACCTTC | CASNLQGSYGYTF
15 | TRBJ2-3 | TRBV7-9 | TRBD1 | NA | TGTGCCAGCAGCTTGGGACAGGGAGGCACAGATACGCAGTATTTT | CASSLGQGGTDTQYF
17 | TRBJ2-5 | TRBV30 | TRBD2 | once | TGTGCCTGGAGTGTAGCCCGGACTAGCGGGGGGCAGGAGACCCAGTACTTC | CAWSVARTSGGQETQYF
13 | TRBJ2-3 | TRBV29-1 | NA | NA | TGCAGCGTTGCACCTCTATTTACAGATACGCAGTATTTT | CSVAPLFTDTQYF
10 | TRBJ2-2 | TRBV30 | NA | NA | TGTGCCTGGAGTGCCGGGGAGCTGTTTTTT | CAWSAGELFF
14 | TRBJ2-3 | TRBV10-3 | NA | NA | TGTGCCATCAGTGAGTCAAAAGGAGCAGATACGCAGTATTTT | CAISESKGADTQYF
14 | TRBJ2-7 | TRBV23-1 | NA | few | TGCGCCAGCAGTCAATCGCGGGCTGCCTACGAGCAGTACTTC | CASSQSRAAYEQYF
16 | TRBJ1-5 | TRBV7-2 | NA | NA | TGTGCCAGCAGCTTACAGGTCCAGGAGGCCAATCAGCCCCAGCATTTT | CASSLQVQEANQPQHF
14 | TRBJ1-1 | TRBV4-3 | NA | NA | TGCGCCAGCAGCCAAGAAATTGATAGTTCTGAAGCTTTCTTT | CASSQEIDSSEAFF
14 | TRBJ1-2 | TRBV30 | TRBD1 | NA | TGTGCCTGGAGTGTACGGGGACAGACGTATGGCTACACCTTC | CAWSVRGQTYGYTF
15 | TRBJ2-5 | TRBV11-2 | NA | NA | TGTGCCAGCAGCTTACCCCAGGGGTACCAAGAGACCCAGTACTTC | CASSLPQGYQETQYF
13 | TRBJ1-6 | TRBV7-2 | NA | NA | TGTGCCAGCAGCCCCGGGTATAATTCACCCCTCCACTTT | CASSPGYNSPLHF
15 | TRBJ2-3 | TRBV9 | NA | NA | TGTGCCAGCAGCGTAGTCGCGGGGAGCACAGATACGCAGTATTTT | CASSVVAGSTDTQYF